A selection of T cell receptor beta chains follows, all from one sample in a study of cytomegalovirus exposure and HLA in healthy donors. Assay: immunoSEQ multiplex PCR; the TCRdb copy retains only in-frame clones and omits some. Among 150,000 to 200,000 clones listed, about 65% were seen once. Sequencing was performed on PBMCs. Receptor source: a man aged 35 to 55 in good health and CMV-seropositive. The CDR3 runs from the conserved cysteine through the conserved F or W.

v_gene: TRBV6-6; CDR3aa: CASIQTGLRAGEQYF
v_gene: TRBV5-1; CDR3aa: CASSFSLTGGGNEQFF
v_gene: TRBV10-3; CDR3aa: CAISIPGTGVGSTGELFF
v_gene: TRBV29-1; CDR3aa: CSVIGTSGGSTDTQYF
v_gene: TRBV7-9; CDR3aa: CASSKLPGQGIDTQYF
v_gene: TRBV7-3; CDR3aa: CASSNYRGEAFF
v_gene: TRBV29-1; CDR3aa: CSVAGVAGLSSYNEQFF
v_gene: TRBV19; CDR3aa: CASSIDGGTTNQPQHF
v_gene: TRBV5-4; CDR3aa: CASSPRWGVNTEAFF
v_gene: TRBV7-9; CDR3aa: CASSSGGAKSYEQYF
v_gene: TRBV7-2; CDR3aa: CASTTPGGTSYGYTF
v_gene: TRBV5-1; CDR3aa: CASSMPGQNYGYTF
v_gene: TRBV7-9; CDR3aa: CATPRGETQYF
v_gene: TRBV9; CDR3aa: CASSLDSVRDGYTF
v_gene: TRBV6-5; CDR3aa: CASSTGTLRTYEQYF
v_gene: TRBV5-8; CDR3aa: CASSDRGETQYF
v_gene: TRBV27; CDR3aa: CASSPRYTDTQYF
v_gene: TRBV5-1; CDR3aa: CASSYLAGGRETQYF
v_gene: TRBV28; CDR3aa: CAIRTPSRGRLGYTF
v_gene: TRBV2; CDR3aa: CASSERWLAGNQETQYF
v_gene: TRBV30; CDR3aa: CAWSQTPNTEAFF